Below, 23 T cell receptor beta chains from the same sample are listed, as sequenced in a study of T-cell reconstitution after alpha-beta-depleted transplantation in children. Construction of the TCRbeta library involved unique molecular identifiers. From the PCR reads, TCRdb called clonotypes with MiXCR, one entry per CDR3 protein. The sample lists about 870,000 distinct CDR3 sequences, roughly 15% occurring once. The sample in question was PBMCs, mostly from graft donor cells, obtained 360 days after TCRalphabeta/CD19-depleted stem cell transplant. The receptors originated from a male patient between 5 and 17 years old who had a stem cell transplant for acute lymphoblastic leukemia, so the T cells may come from the graft donor.

The genes are TRBV9 and TRBJ2-7; possibly TRBD1 for D (5 bases). This CDR3 has 14 residues. CDR1 is SGDLS, CDR2 YYNGEE, per germline. Trimming took off 0 bases at V and 5 bases at J, with 12 bases between the two ends. The CDR3 protein is CASSVGPGLNEQYF. Here the CDR3 DNA reads TGTGCCAGCAGCGTAGGACCAGGGCTTAACGAGCAGTACTTC.

This clonotype appeared a few times. The J gene is TRBJ2-7, the V gene TRBV10-3; 8 positions match TRBD1. Germline V gives CDR1 ENHRY, CDR2 SYGVKD. J was trimmed by 3 bases and V by 4 bases; bases with no gene match: 5. There are 14 residues in the CDR3. This CDR3 reads CAISGRQGIYEQYF. The CDR3 DNA follows: TGTGCCATCAGTGGGAGACAGGGGATCTACGAGCAGTACTTC.

CDR3 in amino acids: CASSRRTGAYEAFF. The CDR3 bases are TGCGCCAGCAGCAGACGGACAGGCGCCTATGAAGCTTTCTTT. The chain employs TRBV5-1 and TRBJ1-1, with 7 bases matching TRBD1. Trimming at V came to 4 bases and at J to 7 bases, leaving 10 bases not matched to a gene. CDR1 is SGHRS and CDR2 is YFSETQ in the germline V gene. The CDR3 runs to 14 residues. Full variable domain (rest looked up from reference TRBV5-1 and TRBJ1-1): KAGVTQTPRYLIKTRGQQVTLSCSPISGHRSVSWYQQTPGQGLQFLFEYFSETQRNKGNFPGRFSGRQFSNSRSEMNVSTLELGDSALYLCASSRRTGAYEAFFGQGTRLTVV.

CDR3: CASSYLQGYQPQHF. For the CDR3, the DNA is TGTGCCAGCAGTTACCTTCAGGGCTATCAGCCCCAGCATTTT. The J gene is TRBJ1-5, the V gene TRBV6-5; tentative D call: TRBD1 (5 bases). Trimming stripped 2 bases from V and 5 bases from J, with 10 bases between. The CDR3 is 14 amino acids. Germline V gives CDR1 MNHEY, CDR2 SVGAGI.

This chain links TRBV2 with TRBJ2-4; a weak D match, TRBD2 (6 bases). This CDR3 spans 14 amino acids. V gave up 5 bases and J gave up 0 bases, with 8 bases separating them. Germline CDR1 reads SNHLY; CDR2 reads FYNNEI. Here the CDR3 DNA reads TGTGCCAGCAGTAGGGGACTAGCCAAAAACATTCAGTACTTC. It codes for CASSRGLAKNIQYF. The full variable domain, its missing parts supplied by reference TRBV2 and TRBJ2-4, is EPEVTQTPSHQVTQMGQEVILRCVPISNHLYFYWYRQILGQKVEFLVSFYNNEISEKSEIFDDQFSVERPDGSNFTLKIRSTKLEDSAMYFCASSRGLAKNIQYFGAGTRLSVL.

This clonotype was seen more than once but under ten times. This chain connects TRBV12-3 or TRBV12-4 to TRBJ2-5; perhaps TRBD2 as D (6 bases). This CDR3 is 16 amino acids long. V shed 5 bases and J shed 1 base, with 17 bases lying between them. This CDR3 reads CASSEGVIAVQETQYF. CDR3 sequence (DNA): TGTGCCAGCAGTGAAGGGGTCATAGCGGTCCAAGAGACCCAGTACTTC.

This clonotype was counted many times. CDR3 in amino acids: CASSQQGPSYNEQFF. DNA of the CDR3: TGTGCCAGCAGCCAACAGGGGCCCTCCTACAATGAGCAGTTCTTC. The rearrangement links TRBV9 to TRBJ2-1, with 7 bases aligning to TRBD1. Looked up from germline, CDR1 is SGDLS and CDR2 is YYNGEE. V dropped 4 bases and J dropped 0; count of bases not matched to a gene: 4. The CDR3 spans 15 residues.

A remark on this clonotype: A clone one base away is much larger, so this may be a read error. J is TRBJ2-1 and V is TRBV2; a weak D match, TRBD2 (5 bases). The length of the CDR3 is 11 residues. Germline V CDR1 and CDR2: SNHLY, FYNNEI. The CDR3 bases are TGTGCCGCCCGGGAATACAATGAGCGGTTCTTC. It is translated as CAAREYNERFF.

This clonotype occurred many times. V usage is TRBV29-1 and J usage is TRBJ2-1; D possibly corresponds to TRBD1 (5 bases). Looked up from germline, CDR1 is SQVTM and CDR2 is ANQGSEA. The V gene lost 3 bases and the J gene lost 5 bases, with 20 bases spanning the gap. This CDR3 has 16 residues. The CDR3 DNA reads TGCAGCGTTGATGGGGTGAGGTGGCAGGGCCACAATGAGCAGTTCTTC. Encoded protein: CSVDGVRWQGHNEQFF.

This clonotype was observed a few times. The V call is TRBV5-1, the J call TRBJ2-7, with 10 nucleotides matching TRBD2. This CDR3 comprises 15 residues. Germline CDR1 SGHRS, CDR2 YFSETQ. The J segment lost 3 bases and the V segment lost 4 bases, leaving 7 bases of the junction unmatched. CDR3 coding DNA: TGCGCCAGCAGCCGGGACTCTAGCGGGAGCTACGAGCAGTACTTC. Its protein is CASSRDSSGSYEQYF.

In DNA form, the CDR3 reads TGTACCTGCTGTCCAGTTTTTGGGACTAGCGGATCCACAGATACGCAGTATTTT. It yields the protein CTCCPVFGTSGSTDTQYF. The J gene is TRBJ2-3, the V gene TRBV3-1, with TRBD2 matching over 11 bases. CDR1 LGHDT and CDR2 YNNKEL come from the germline V gene (reference sequence). The CDR3 consists of 18 residues.

The table lists this clonotype with a few counts. The chain has TRBV3-1 and TRBJ2-3; weak D call: TRBD1 (5 bases). CDR1 is LGHDT, CDR2 YNNKEL, per germline (reference sequence). V was trimmed by 1 base and J by 3 bases, leaving 8 bases between them. CDR3 length: 14 amino acids. CDR3 bases: TGTGCCAGCAGCCAAGCGGCAGGGACAGATACGCAGTATTTT. This translates into CASSQAAGTDTQYF.

A few counts support this clonotype. The chain carries TRBV6-2 or TRBV6-3 and TRBJ2-7; D not certain. V gave up 8 bases and J gave up 5 bases, with 22 bases separating them. This CDR3 contains 15 residues. CDR1 and CDR2 from the germline V gene are MNHEY and SVGEGT. CDR3 nucleotides: TGTGCCAGCTGGACCAAGACTCTCCAGGATCACGAGCAGTACTTC. Translated, it gives CASWTKTLQDHEQYF.

The sample holds a few counts of this clonotype. This chain joins TRBV7-9 and TRBJ1-2; 10 bases align to TRBD1. Germline V gives CDR1 SEHNR, CDR2 FQNEAQ (reference sequence). The V gene end was trimmed by 4 bases and the J gene end by 3 bases; junction bases not matched to a gene: 5. The CDR3 has 15 amino acids. The CDR3 DNA follows: TGTGCCAGCAGCTACCCCGGGACAGGGGACTATGGCTACACCTTC. Amino acid sequence: CASSYPGTGDYGYTF.

V is TRBV19 and J is TRBJ2-3; 7 nucleotides agree with TRBD2. This CDR3 is built from 14 residues. Trimming took 4 bases from V and 4 from J; bases not matched to a gene: 5. Germline V gene sequence: CDR1 LNHDA, CDR2 SQIVND (reference sequence). The CDR3 DNA is TGTGCCAGTAGTAACGGCGGGAGAGCAGATACGCAGTATTTT. Its translation: CASSNGGRADTQYF.

This clonotype was seen at least ten times. CDR3 DNA sequence: TGCAGCGTTGTAAGTCGGACGAACACCGGGGAGCTGTTTTTT. The encoded protein is CSVVSRTNTGELFF. The rearrangement joins TRBV29-1 to TRBJ2-2; D unresolved. The ends were cut back, 4 bases at V and 0 bases at J, with 9 bases in the middle. The germline gives CDR1 SQVTM, CDR2 ANQGSEA. The CDR3 contains 14 residues.

The V and J genes are TRBV20-1 and TRBJ2-3; no clear D gene. The CDR3 is 15 amino acids. With 0 bases removed from V and 4 bases from J, the gap between germline ends came to 14 bases. Germline V gene lookup returns CDR1 DFQATT and CDR2 SNEGSKA (reference sequence). The CDR3 DNA follows: TGCAGTGCTAGAGATCTGCGGTTGGTGGCAGATACGCAGTATTTT. This codes for CSARDLRLVADTQYF.

The rearrangement links TRBV5-1 to TRBJ1-6; perhaps TRBD1 as D (6 bases). This CDR3 is built from 16 residues. In germline, CDR1 is SGHRS, CDR2 YFSETQ. Trimming took 0 bases from V and 4 from J, leaving 11 bases between them. The CDR3 reads CASSLAQGDYNSPLHF. CDR3 sequence (DNA): TGCGCCAGCAGCTTGGCACAGGGAGATTATAATTCACCCCTCCACTTT. The full variable domain, completed using reference TRBV5-1 and TRBJ1-6, is KAGVTQTPRYLIKTRGQQVTLSCSPISGHRSVSWYQQTPGQGLQFLFEYFSETQRNKGNFPGRFSGRQFSNSRSEMNVSTLELGDSALYLCASSLAQGDYNSPLHFGNGTRLTVT.

This clonotype was observed many times. V and J are TRBV10-3 and TRBJ2-3; weak D call: TRBD2 (5 bases). The ends were cut back, 2 bases at V and 4 bases at J, with 7 bases in the middle. The CDR3 length is 13 residues. Germline loops: CDR1 ENHRY, CDR2 SYGVKD. The CDR3 region is CAISEEEADTQYF. The CDR3 bases are TGTGCCATCAGTGAGGAGGAGGCAGATACGCAGTATTTT.

V gene TRBV5-1 combines with J gene TRBJ1-2, with 7 bases identical to TRBD1. J was trimmed by 4 bases and V by 2 bases; bases with no gene match: 11. This CDR3 spans 16 amino acids. Germline CDR1 SGHRS, CDR2 YFSETQ. The CDR3 spells CASSLQNRGEVYGYTF. The CDR3 DNA is TGCGCCAGCAGCTTACAAAACAGGGGCGAGGTCTATGGCTACACCTTC.

The chain employs TRBV20-1 and TRBJ2-3; D is possibly TRBD2 (6 bases). V was pared by 0 bases and J by 3 bases, with 22 bases between. Germline-derived CDR1 and CDR2 are DFQATT and SNEGSKA (reference sequence). The CDR3 spans 18 residues. CDR3 DNA sequence: TGCAGTGCTAGAGATTATTCTGGGGGGAGGTCCCGAACAGATACGCAGTATTTT. As protein: CSARDYSGGRSRTDTQYF.

J is TRBJ2-1 and V is TRBV3-1; either TRBD1 or TRBD2 may supply D (6 bases each). Germline V gene data show CDR1 as LGHDT and CDR2 as YNNKEL (reference sequence). The CDR3 covers 17 residues. V dropped 0 bases and J dropped 2 bases, with 14 bases sitting between them. The chain's CDR3 is CASSQDFSGATYNEQFF. The CDR3 DNA sequence: TGTGCCAGCAGCCAAGATTTTTCGGGGGCCACCTACAATGAGCAGTTCTTC.

The sample holds many counts of this clonotype. The rearrangement links TRBV24-1 to TRBJ2-1, with a tentative D call TRBD2 (5 bases). CDR1 and CDR2 (germline): KGHDR, SFDVKD. With 10 bases removed from V and 0 bases from J, the gap between germline ends came to 18 bases. This CDR3 comprises 16 residues. The CDR3 loop is CATPKEDCSSYNEQFF. In DNA form, the CDR3 reads TGTGCCACACCGAAGGAGGACTGCAGCTCCTACAATGAGCAGTTCTTC.